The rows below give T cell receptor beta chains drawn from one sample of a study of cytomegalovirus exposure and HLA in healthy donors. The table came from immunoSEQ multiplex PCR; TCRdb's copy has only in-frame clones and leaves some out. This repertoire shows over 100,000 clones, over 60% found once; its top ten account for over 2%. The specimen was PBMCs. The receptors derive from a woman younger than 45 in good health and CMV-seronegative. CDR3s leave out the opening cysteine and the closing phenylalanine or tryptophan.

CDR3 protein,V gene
ASSLEQVTNYEQY,TRBV28
ASSDLGHTGANTEAF,TRBV25-1
ASSGDRGSWSPLH,TRBV9
ASSLLGGAGLTYEQY,TRBV28
ASSPRTSEGDTQY,TRBV27
ASSFTRLNTEAF,TRBV11-1
ASSEGQGFTEAF,TRBV7-6
ASSRLAGAGDTQY,TRBV18
ASSLEATGLAGVFYYEQY,TRBV7-7
ASSYLDRSGGNTIY,TRBV6-5
ASSAGQGSYEQY,TRBV5-1
ASSQGRVYGANVLT,TRBV4-1
ASSPGLGGPLH,TRBV7-3
ASSIHLGQGNTEAF,TRBV28
ASSLLAGEVDEQY,TRBV7-6
ASSRGRLGTGDFGTQY,TRBV5-4
ASSLVSSGRVEQY,TRBV5-1
ASSLGQGFSGANVLT,TRBV5-6
ASSLTQGTGNTIY,TRBV9
ASSGTSGRSEQF,TRBV2
ASSLGAYYSYNEQF,TRBV13
ASSDQGALSNQPQH,TRBV2
ASSYSPGQESYEQY,TRBV6-5
ASSDTGLAYNEQF,TRBV9
ASSPMEAMNTEAF,TRBV27
ASSAFDSINQPQH,TRBV7-6
ASSLAYNQETQY,TRBV7-8
ASTPRGGHYGYT,TRBV27
ASSLAAGRKGSPLH,TRBV5-1
ASSQILQGEAF,TRBV14
ASSTGDEQY,TRBV2
ASSSGTGVSEQF,TRBV7-3
ASSERGTAWGKAF,TRBV25-1
ASSSTGANSPLH,TRBV7-9
ASSQVRGWDEQF,TRBV4-3
ASSEFGGTGYQGAF,TRBV6-4
ASSETALLMEQF,TRBV2
ASSPAGTGDFNYGYT,TRBV28
ASSLPRGHRRLF,TRBV28
ATSREQGGTDTQY,TRBV15
ASSLGQVEIYEQY,TRBV19
ASSLRGYQETQY,TRBV13